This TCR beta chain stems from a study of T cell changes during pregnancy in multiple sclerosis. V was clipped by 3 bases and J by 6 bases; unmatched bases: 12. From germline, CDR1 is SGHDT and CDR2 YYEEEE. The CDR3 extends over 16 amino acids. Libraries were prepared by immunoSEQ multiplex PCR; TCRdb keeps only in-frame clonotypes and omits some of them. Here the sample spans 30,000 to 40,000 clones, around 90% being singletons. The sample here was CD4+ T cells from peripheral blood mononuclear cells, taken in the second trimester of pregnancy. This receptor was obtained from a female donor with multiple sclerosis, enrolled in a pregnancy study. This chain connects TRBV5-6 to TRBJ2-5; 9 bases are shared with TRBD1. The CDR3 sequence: CASSWTGTGRTKTQYF. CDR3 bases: TGTGCCAGCAGCTGGACAGGGACAGGGAGGACGAAGACCCAGTACTTC.